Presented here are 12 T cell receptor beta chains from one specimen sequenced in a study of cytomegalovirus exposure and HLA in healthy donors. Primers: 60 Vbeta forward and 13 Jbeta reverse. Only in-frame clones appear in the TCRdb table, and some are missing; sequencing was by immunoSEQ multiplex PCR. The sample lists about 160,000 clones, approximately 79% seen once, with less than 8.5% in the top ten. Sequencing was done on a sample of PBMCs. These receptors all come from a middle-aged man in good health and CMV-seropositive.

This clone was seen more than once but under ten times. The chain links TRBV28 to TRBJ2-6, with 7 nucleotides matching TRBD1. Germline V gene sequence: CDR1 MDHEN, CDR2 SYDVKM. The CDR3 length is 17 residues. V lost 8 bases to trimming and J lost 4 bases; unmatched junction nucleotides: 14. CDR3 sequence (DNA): TGTGCCAGCGGGTCGACAGGGCATCTCGGAGGGGCCAACGTCCTGACTTTC. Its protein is CASGSTGHLGGANVLTF.

The CDR3 loop reads CASSYSRGSSYEQYF. In DNA form, the CDR3 reads TGTGCCAGCAGTTACTCGAGAGGGAGCTCCTACGAGCAGTACTTC. This sequence joins TRBV6-5 and TRBJ2-7; D is possibly TRBD2 (5 bases). Germline values: CDR1 MNHEY, CDR2 SVGAGI. The CDR3 contains 15 residues. The ends were cut back, 0 bases at V and 0 bases at J, with 9 bases in the middle.

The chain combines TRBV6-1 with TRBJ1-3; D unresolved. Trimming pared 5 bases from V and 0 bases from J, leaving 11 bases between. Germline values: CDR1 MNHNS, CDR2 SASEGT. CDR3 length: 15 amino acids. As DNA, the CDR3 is TGTGCCAGCAGTCTTGGCACAGACTCTGGAAACACCATATATTTT. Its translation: CASSLGTDSGNTIYF.

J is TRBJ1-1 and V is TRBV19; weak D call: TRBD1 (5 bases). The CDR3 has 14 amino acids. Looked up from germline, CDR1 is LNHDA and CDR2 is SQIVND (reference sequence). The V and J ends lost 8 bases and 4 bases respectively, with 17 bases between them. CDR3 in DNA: TGTGCCAGTCTTTCCCAGGGAGGTTTCACTGAAGCTTTCTTT. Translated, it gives CASLSQGGFTEAFF.

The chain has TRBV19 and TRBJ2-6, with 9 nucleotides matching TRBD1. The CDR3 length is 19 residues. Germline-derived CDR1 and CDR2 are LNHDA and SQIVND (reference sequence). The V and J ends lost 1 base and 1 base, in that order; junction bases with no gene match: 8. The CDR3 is CASSIVGQGLWSGANVLTF. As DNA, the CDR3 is TGTGCCAGTAGTATAGTAGGACAGGGGCTGTGGTCTGGGGCCAACGTCCTGACTTTC.

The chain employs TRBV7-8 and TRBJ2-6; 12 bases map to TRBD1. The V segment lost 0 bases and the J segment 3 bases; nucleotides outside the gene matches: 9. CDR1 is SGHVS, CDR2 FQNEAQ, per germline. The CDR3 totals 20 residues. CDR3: CASSLAVRDRGLVGANVLTF. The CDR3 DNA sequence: TGTGCCAGCAGCTTAGCGGTGAGGGACAGGGGGCTAGTTGGGGCCAACGTCCTGACTTTC. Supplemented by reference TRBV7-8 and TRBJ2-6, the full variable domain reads GAGVSQSPRYKVAKRGQDVALRCDPISGHVSLFWYQQALGQGPEFLTYFQNEAQLDKSGLPSDRFFAERPEGSVSTLKIQRTQQEDSAVYLCASSLAVRDRGLVGANVLTFGAGSRLTVL.

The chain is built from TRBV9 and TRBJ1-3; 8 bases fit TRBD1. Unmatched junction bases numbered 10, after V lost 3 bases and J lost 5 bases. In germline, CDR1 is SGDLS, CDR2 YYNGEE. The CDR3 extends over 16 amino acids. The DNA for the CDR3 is TGTGCCAGCAGCGACCAAACAGGGGGAGAAAGAAACACCATATATTTT. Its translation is CASSDQTGGERNTIYF.

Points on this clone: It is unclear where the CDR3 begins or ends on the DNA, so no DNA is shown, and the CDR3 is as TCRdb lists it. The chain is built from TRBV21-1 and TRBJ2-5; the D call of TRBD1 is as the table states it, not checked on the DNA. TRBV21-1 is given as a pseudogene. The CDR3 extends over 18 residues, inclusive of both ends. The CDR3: CASSKWGQGSAGQETQYF.

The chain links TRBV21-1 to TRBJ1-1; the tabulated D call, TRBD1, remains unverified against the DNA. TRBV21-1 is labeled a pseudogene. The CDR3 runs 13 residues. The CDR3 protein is CASTYRGDTEAFF. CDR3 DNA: TGTGCCAGCACCTACAGGGGAGACACTGAAGCTTTCTTT.

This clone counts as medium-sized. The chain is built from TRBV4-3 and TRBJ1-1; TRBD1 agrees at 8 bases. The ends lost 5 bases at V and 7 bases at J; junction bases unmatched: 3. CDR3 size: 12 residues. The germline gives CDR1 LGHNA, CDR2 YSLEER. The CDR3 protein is CASSTTGDEAFF. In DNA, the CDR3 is TGCGCCAGCAGCACGACAGGGGATGAAGCTTTCTTT.

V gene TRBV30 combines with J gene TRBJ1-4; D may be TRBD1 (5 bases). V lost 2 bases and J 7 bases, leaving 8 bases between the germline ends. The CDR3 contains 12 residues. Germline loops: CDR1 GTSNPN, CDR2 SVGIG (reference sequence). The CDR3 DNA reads TGTGCCTGGAGTAGGGGTCTTGAAAAACTGTTTTTT. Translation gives CAWSRGLEKLFF.

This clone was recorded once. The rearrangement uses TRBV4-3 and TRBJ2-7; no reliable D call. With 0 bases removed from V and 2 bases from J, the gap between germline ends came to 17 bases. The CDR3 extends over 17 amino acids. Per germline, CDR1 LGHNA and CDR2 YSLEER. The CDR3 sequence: CASSQDLSVGATYEQYF. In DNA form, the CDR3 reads TGCGCCAGCAGCCAAGATCTTTCGGTTGGAGCAACCTACGAGCAGTACTTC.